These 18 T cell receptor beta chains originate from one sample sequenced in a study of blood T cell repertoires in COVID-19. TCRdb keeps only in-frame clones here, not all; method: immunoSEQ multiplex PCR. This repertoire shows about 170,000 clones, 85% to 90% found once; its top ten account for 7%. The sample consisted of peripheral blood. The receptors shown here come from a woman older than 75 in a cohort sampled during active or convalescent COVID-19.

The V and J genes are TRBV3-1 (or the pseudogene TRBV3-2) and TRBJ2-7; D gene ambiguous. CDR3 length: 13 residues. Trimming shortened V by 3 bases and J by 4 bases, and 10 bases separated the two germline ends. Germline CDR1 and CDR2: LGHDT and YNNKEL (reference sequence). The CDR3 nucleotides read TGTGCCAGCAGCCATCGTGAACTTTACGAGCAGTACTTC. The encoded protein is CASSHRELYEQYF.

The chain couples TRBV27 to TRBJ2-2; 11 bases fit TRBD2. Trimming at V came to 0 bases and at J to 8 bases, leaving 11 bases not matched to a gene. Germline values: CDR1 MNHEY, CDR2 SMNVEV (reference sequence). CDR3 length: 18 amino acids. CDR3 protein: CASSLSPGLAVLGGELFF. The DNA of the CDR3 is TGTGCCAGCAGTTTATCCCCGGGACTAGCGGTCCTCGGGGGGGAGCTGTTTTTT.

In this sample, this clone turned up once. The chain links TRBV2 to TRBJ2-1; the D gene is possibly TRBD2 (5 bases). V lost 6 bases to trimming and J lost 2 bases, with 14 bases between them. Looked up from germline, CDR1 is SNHLY and CDR2 is FYNNEI. CDR3 length equals 15 residues. The CDR3 coding sequence is TGTGCCAGCAGCAAAGTAGGGAGTCCCTACAATGAGCAGTTCTTC. This codes for CASSKVGSPYNEQFF.

V usage is TRBV19 and J usage is TRBJ1-6, with TRBD1 matching over 7 bases. The CDR3 extends over 16 amino acids. The germline V gene has CDR1 LNHDA and CDR2 SQIVND (reference sequence). V trimming: 4 bases; J trimming: 5 bases; junction bases outside the gene matches: 8. The CDR3 spells CASSNDRAEHNSPLHF. CDR3 DNA sequence: TGTGCCAGTAGTAACGACAGGGCGGAGCATAATTCACCCCTCCACTTT.

This clone is a singleton in its sample. The J gene is TRBJ2-2, the V gene TRBV29-1, with 8 bases lining up with TRBD1. The trim removed 1 base at V and 4 bases at J, leaving 11 bases unmatched. Germline V gives CDR1 SQVTM, CDR2 ANQGSEA. The CDR3 covers 17 residues. CDR3 sequence reads: CSVEGQYRGTGTGELFF. CDR3 DNA: TGCAGCGTTGAAGGCCAGTACAGGGGGACTGGCACCGGGGAGCTGTTTTTT.

This chain connects TRBV30 to TRBJ1-3, with no clear D. This CDR3 comprises 12 residues. V lost 3 bases and J 7 bases, leaving 10 bases between the germline ends. CDR1 GTSNPN and CDR2 SVGIG come from the germline V gene (reference sequence). The CDR3 sequence is CAWRENGNTIYF. The CDR3 nucleotides read TGTGCCTGGAGGGAGAATGGGAACACCATATATTTT.

The chain employs TRBV28 and TRBJ1-2; perhaps TRBD1 as D (6 bases). The CDR3 covers 12 residues. V lost 7 bases, J lost 8 bases, and 14 bases lay in between. Germline-derived CDR1 and CDR2 are MDHEN and SYDVKM. The CDR3 DNA sequence: TGTGCCAGCACTCTAAGGGGGTTCGGCTACACCTTC. Translated: CASTLRGFGYTF.

This chain joins TRBV7-8 and TRBJ1-3; tentative D call: TRBD1 (5 bases). In germline, CDR1 is SGHVS, CDR2 FQNEAQ. This CDR3 spans 17 amino acids. Trimming took 2 bases from V and 2 from J, leaving 16 bases between them. The CDR3 reads CASSLNAGNRAGNTIYF. CDR3 nucleotides: TGTGCCAGCAGCTTAAACGCAGGGAATAGGGCTGGAAACACCATATATTTT. Together with reference TRBV7-8 and TRBJ1-3, the CDR3 gives the full variable domain: GAGVSQSPRYKVAKRGQDVALRCDPISGHVSLFWYQQALGQGPEFLTYFQNEAQLDKSGLPSDRFFAERPEGSVSTLKIQRTQQEDSAVYLCASSLNAGNRAGNTIYFGEGSWLTVV.

The chain is built from TRBV7-9 and TRBJ2-4; 7 positions match TRBD1. The CDR3 loop spans 16 amino acids. After removal of 2 bases from V and 0 bases from J, the junction contained 4 bases not matched to a gene. Germline V gives CDR1 SEHNR, CDR2 FQNEAQ (reference sequence). The CDR3 nucleotides are TGTGCCAGCAGCTTACAGGGGGTCCTAGCCAAAAACATTCAGTACTTC. Its translation is CASSLQGVLAKNIQYF.

The chain employs TRBV11-3 and TRBJ2-3, with unresolved D. Per the germline V gene, CDR1 is SGHNT and CDR2 is YENEEA. The CDR3 spans 14 residues. V dropped 3 bases and J dropped 0 bases, with 7 bases sitting between them. CDR3 in amino acids: CASSLTESTDTQYF. DNA of the CDR3: TGTGCCAGCAGCTTGACGGAGAGCACAGATACGCAGTATTTT. Full variable domain (missing parts from reference TRBV11-3 and TRBJ2-3): EAGVVQSPRYKIIEKKQPVAFWCNPISGHNTLYWYLQNLGQGPELLIRYENEEAVDDSQLPKDRFSAERLKGVDSTLKIQPAELGDSAVYLCASSLTESTDTQYFGPGTRLTVL.

The V gene is TRBV24-1, the J gene TRBJ2-2, with 8 positions matching TRBD2. The CDR3 contains 13 residues. Germline V lookup: CDR1 KGHDR, CDR2 SFDVKD. J was trimmed by 8 bases and V by 7 bases; bases with no gene match: 5. CDR3 protein: CATSMGLVGELFF. The CDR3 bases are TGTGCCACCAGCATGGGACTAGTTGGGGAGCTGTTTTTT.

J is TRBJ2-5 and V is TRBV18, with 11 bases fitting TRBD1. CDR3 length equals 15 residues. CDR1 is KGHSH and CDR2 is LQKENI in the germline V gene. V shed 5 bases and J 2 bases; nucleotides not matched to a gene: 4. CDR3 in amino acids: CASSWDRGSQETQYF. The CDR3 bases are TGTGCCAGCTCATGGGACAGGGGGTCACAAGAGACCCAGTACTTC.

The V gene is TRBV14, the J gene TRBJ1-1; TRBD1 might be the D (5 bases). This CDR3 comprises 12 residues. The V gene lost 4 bases and the J gene lost 10 bases, with 13 bases spanning the gap. Germline V lookup: CDR1 SGHDN, CDR2 FVKESK. The CDR3 DNA follows: TGTGCCAGCAGCCCAAGGGGCCTGGGAGCTTTCTTT. It codes for CASSPRGLGAFF.

CDR3 bases: TGTGCCAGCAGACGGACAGGCGGCCATAACTATGGCTACACCTTC. The encoded protein is CASRRTGGHNYGYTF. The chain couples TRBV27 to TRBJ1-2; 7 nucleotides match TRBD1. V trimming: 6 bases; J trimming: 1 base; junction bases outside the gene matches: 8. In germline, CDR1 is MNHEY, CDR2 SMNVEV (reference sequence). The CDR3 is made up of 15 amino acids.

The chain combines TRBV7-6 with TRBJ2-3; TRBD2 aligns across 11 bases. V trimming: 0 bases; J trimming: 4 bases; junction bases outside the gene matches: 0. The CDR3 length is 15 residues. CDR1 and CDR2 (germline): SGHVS, FNYEAQ. CDR3 amino acids: CASSLASGRADTQYF. CDR3 DNA sequence: TGTGCCAGCAGCTTAGCTAGCGGGAGGGCAGATACGCAGTATTTT.

V is TRBV25-1 and J is TRBJ1-1; D ambiguous. CDR1 and CDR2 from the germline V gene are MGHDK and SYGVNS. CDR3 size: 15 residues. The V and J ends lost 3 bases and 0 bases respectively, with 11 bases between them. In DNA form, the CDR3 reads TGTGCCAGCAGTGACCCCCAAACACTGAACACTGAAGCTTTCTTT. This encodes CASSDPQTLNTEAFF.

This chain links TRBV5-1 with TRBJ1-4, with D unresolved. The CDR3 is made up of 13 amino acids. Trimming took off 4 bases at V and 8 bases at J, with 12 bases between the two ends. Germline lookup yields CDR1 SGHRS and CDR2 YFSETQ. The CDR3 bases are TGCGCCAGCAGCCGGGAGCCGGGGGAAAAACTGTTTTTT. Its translation is CASSREPGEKLFF.

The V and J genes are TRBV3-1 (or the pseudogene TRBV3-2) and TRBJ2-1; TRBD2 aligns across 11 bases. The CDR3 contains 21 residues. With V trimmed by 1 base and J by 4 bases, 18 bases remained unmatched. The germline V gene encodes CDR1 LGHDT and CDR2 YNNKEL (reference sequence). The CDR3 sequence is CASSQGGTSGMTLRGYNEQFF. CDR3 DNA: TGTGCCAGCAGCCAAGGGGGGACTAGCGGCATGACACTCAGGGGGTACAATGAGCAGTTCTTC.